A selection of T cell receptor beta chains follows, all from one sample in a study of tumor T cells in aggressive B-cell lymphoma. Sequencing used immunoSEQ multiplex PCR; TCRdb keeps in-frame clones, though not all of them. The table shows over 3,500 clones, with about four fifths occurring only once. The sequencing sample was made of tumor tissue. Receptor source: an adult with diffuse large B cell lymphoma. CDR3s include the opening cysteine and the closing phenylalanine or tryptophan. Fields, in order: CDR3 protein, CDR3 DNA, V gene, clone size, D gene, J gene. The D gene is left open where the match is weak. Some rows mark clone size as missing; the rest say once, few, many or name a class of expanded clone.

CDR3aa: CASSNRVTEAFF
CDR3nt: TGTGCCAGCAGCAACAGGGTTACTGAAGCTTTCTTT
v_gene: TRBV28
abundance: .
d_gene: .
j_gene: TRBJ1-1

CDR3aa: CASSIDRGEQFF
CDR3nt: TGTGCCAGCAGCATTGACAGGGGAGAGCAGTTCTTC
v_gene: TRBV9
abundance: .
d_gene: TRBD1
j_gene: TRBJ2-1

CDR3aa: CASSPGLAGEYEQYF
CDR3nt: TGTGCCAGCAGTCCGGGACTAGCGGGAGAGTACGAGCAGTACTTC
v_gene: TRBV28
abundance: .
d_gene: TRBD2
j_gene: TRBJ2-7

CDR3aa: CASSLVTGQVISEQYF
CDR3nt: TGTGCCAGCAGCTTGGTTACGGGACAGGTCATCTCCGAGCAGTACTTC
v_gene: TRBV5-6
abundance: .
d_gene: TRBD1
j_gene: TRBJ2-7

CDR3aa: CASSLYGQGDTEAFF
CDR3nt: TGTGCCAGCAGTTTATACGGACAGGGAGACACTGAAGCTTTCTTT
v_gene: TRBV27
abundance: .
d_gene: TRBD1
j_gene: TRBJ1-1

CDR3aa: CASSRGQSSYEQYF
CDR3nt: TGTGCCAGCAGCAGGGGGCAAAGCTCCTACGAGCAGTACTTC
v_gene: TRBV7-9
abundance: .
d_gene: TRBD1
j_gene: TRBJ2-7

CDR3aa: CASSLGGQGYEQYF
CDR3nt: TGTGCCAGCAGCTTAGGGGGACAGGGGTACGAGCAGTACTTC
v_gene: TRBV28
abundance: .
d_gene: TRBD1
j_gene: TRBJ2-7

CDR3aa: CASSVSGFAGELFF
CDR3nt: TGTGCCAGCAGCGTCTCAGGGTTTGCCGGGGAGCTGTTTTTT
v_gene: TRBV9
abundance: .
d_gene: .
j_gene: TRBJ2-2

CDR3aa: CASSLALGGVYEQYF
CDR3nt: TGTGCCAGCAGCTTAGCTCTGGGCGGGGTCTACGAGCAGTACTTC
v_gene: TRBV7-2
abundance: once
d_gene: .
j_gene: TRBJ2-7

CDR3aa: CASSLSGGAPPTDTQYF
CDR3nt: TGCGCCAGCAGTCTTAGCGGAGGGGCCCCCCCCACAGATACGCAGTATTTT
v_gene: TRBV5-1
abundance: .
d_gene: .
j_gene: TRBJ2-3

CDR3aa: CASKTYYYGYTF
CDR3nt: TGTGCCAGCAAGACATACTACTATGGCTACACCTTC
v_gene: TRBV6-1
abundance: .
d_gene: .
j_gene: TRBJ1-2

CDR3aa: CASSFEDRNEQYF
CDR3nt: TGTGCCAGCAGTTTCGAGGACAGGAACGAGCAGTACTTC
v_gene: TRBV28
abundance: .
d_gene: TRBD1
j_gene: TRBJ2-7

CDR3aa: CSVGTLGTGVIYEQYF
CDR3nt: TGCAGCGTTGGGACCCTTGGGACAGGGGTCATCTACGAGCAGTACTTC
v_gene: TRBV29-1
abundance: .
d_gene: TRBD1
j_gene: TRBJ2-7

CDR3aa: CASREGSGNTIYF
CDR3nt: TGCGCCAGCCGAGAGGGCTCTGGAAACACCATATATTTT
v_gene: TRBV5-1
abundance: once
d_gene: .
j_gene: TRBJ1-3

CDR3aa: CASSFIGGQSPSGANVLTF
CDR3nt: TGTGCCAGCAGTTTTATCGGGGGACAGTCTCCCTCTGGGGCCAACGTCCTGACTTTC
v_gene: TRBV27
abundance: .
d_gene: .
j_gene: TRBJ2-6

CDR3aa: CASSLGSSGISYEQYF
CDR3nt: TGTGCCAGCAGCTTAGGGTCAAGCGGAATCTCCTACGAGCAGTACTTC
v_gene: TRBV7-2
abundance: .
d_gene: .
j_gene: TRBJ2-7

CDR3aa: CASSYYVSSGYTDTQYF
CDR3nt: TGTGCCAGCAGCTATTATGTGTCTAGCGGGTACACAGATACGCAGTATTTT
v_gene: TRBV7-6
abundance: .
d_gene: TRBD2
j_gene: TRBJ2-3

CDR3aa: CASSVDGRGGYNEQFF
CDR3nt: TGTGCCAGCAGCGTAGATGGGCGGGGGGGGTACAATGAGCAGTTCTTC
v_gene: TRBV9
abundance: .
d_gene: TRBD2
j_gene: TRBJ2-1

CDR3aa: CASSLRGGVENEKLFF
CDR3nt: TGTGCCAGCAGCCTCAGGGGCGGTGTAGAGAATGAAAAACTGTTTTTT
v_gene: TRBV11-1
abundance: few
d_gene: .
j_gene: TRBJ1-4

CDR3aa: CASSPGRVSLTDTQYF
CDR3nt: TGTGCCAGCAGCCCCGGGAGAGTAAGTTTAACAGATACGCAGTATTTT
v_gene: TRBV9
abundance: .
d_gene: .
j_gene: TRBJ2-3

CDR3aa: CSVEDQAGIEQYF
CDR3nt: TGCAGCGTTGAAGATCAGGCGGGGATCGAGCAGTACTTC
v_gene: TRBV29-1
abundance: .
d_gene: .
j_gene: TRBJ2-7

CDR3aa: CASDDSYEQYF
CDR3nt: TGCGCCAGCGACGACTCGTACGAGCAGTACTTC
v_gene: TRBV10-2
abundance: .
d_gene: .
j_gene: TRBJ2-7

CDR3aa: CASSSYTDTQYF
CDR3nt: TGTGCCAGCAGCTCCTACACAGATACGCAGTATTTT
v_gene: TRBV5-4
abundance: .
d_gene: .
j_gene: TRBJ2-3

CDR3aa: CASSSQDSQETQYF
CDR3nt: TGTGCCAGCAGCTCCCAGGACAGCCAAGAGACCCAGTACTTC
v_gene: TRBV5-8
abundance: .
d_gene: .
j_gene: TRBJ2-5

CDR3aa: CASSPPASTTLEQYF
CDR3nt: TGTGCCAGCTCACCACCCGCTAGCACTACTCTCGAGCAGTACTTC
v_gene: TRBV18
abundance: .
d_gene: .
j_gene: TRBJ2-7

CDR3aa: CASSLGLFTGKEIEQYF
CDR3nt: TGTGCCAGCAGTTTAGGGCTTTTTACAGGGAAGGAGATCGAGCAGTACTTC
v_gene: TRBV28
abundance: once
d_gene: .
j_gene: TRBJ2-7

CDR3aa: CASSQNSGGSNTEELFF
CDR3nt: TGTGCCAGCAGCCAAAATAGCGGGGGATCGAACACCGAGGAGCTGTTTTTT
v_gene: TRBV4-2
abundance: .
d_gene: TRBD2
j_gene: TRBJ2-2

CDR3aa: CASSVGRVPYNEQFF
CDR3nt: TGTGCCAGCAGCGTAGGCAGGGTTCCCTACAATGAGCAGTTCTTC
v_gene: TRBV9
abundance: .
d_gene: .
j_gene: TRBJ2-1

CDR3aa: CATASGVYNEQFF
CDR3nt: TGTGCCACGGCTAGCGGGGTATACAATGAGCAGTTCTTC
v_gene: TRBV15
abundance: .
d_gene: TRBD2
j_gene: TRBJ2-1

CDR3aa: CASSYLSRGSSEQFF
CDR3nt: TGTGCCAGCAGTTACCTTAGCAGAGGGTCAAGTGAGCAGTTCTTC
v_gene: TRBV6-5
abundance: .
d_gene: .
j_gene: TRBJ2-1

CDR3aa: CASSSISRDSNFGEQFF
CDR3nt: TGTGCCAGCAGCTCAATAAGCCGGGACTCCAACTTTGGGGAGCAGTTCTTC
v_gene: TRBV7-8
abundance: .
d_gene: .
j_gene: TRBJ2-1